The rows below give T cell receptor beta chains drawn from one sample of a study of T cells after yellow fever vaccination. A single record per CDR3 protein comes from TCRdb applying MiXCR to the 5' RACE reads. The sample lists approximately 580,000 distinct CDR3 sequences; less than 20% were seen once. This sample comprised PBMCs, obtained 5 days after the first yellow fever vaccination. These receptors all come from a man aged 18 to 30 who received the YFV17D yellow fever vaccine. Both conserved end residues are part of each CDR3. Fields, in order: clone size, V gene, J gene, D gene, CDR3 length, CDR3 protein, CDR3 DNA. D genes are given only for firm matches. Clone size is stated in some rows and not others, as once, few, many or a class when expanded.

few	TRBV2	TRBJ1-5	NA	13	CASSGAGGLPQHF	TGTGCCAGCAGTGGGGCCGGCGGGCTCCCCCAGCATTTT
NA	TRBV5-1	TRBJ1-3	TRBD1	14	CASSPTGEENTIYF	TGCGCCAGCAGCCCGACAGGGGAAGAAAACACCATATATTTT
few	TRBV4-1	TRBJ1-1	NA	14	CASSQEKSHTEAFF	TGCGCCAGCAGCCAAGAGAAGTCCCACACTGAAGCTTTCTTT
NA	TRBV5-4	TRBJ2-1	NA	15	CASSTGNSGLNEQFF	TGTGCCAGCAGCACCGGAAATTCCGGTCTAAATGAGCAGTTCTTC
few	TRBV7-3	TRBJ2-1	TRBD2	16	CASSPFLGGGAEEQFF	TGTGCCAGCAGCCCCTTTTTGGGCGGGGGGGCAGAAGAGCAGTTCTTC
NA	TRBV7-8	TRBJ1-4	NA	13	CASSRKSSEKLFF	TGTGCCAGCAGCCGAAAGTCCAGTGAAAAACTGTTTTTT
NA	TRBV5-6	TRBJ2-3	NA	14	CASSPAGNTDTQYF	TGTGCCAGCAGCCCGGCCGGGAACACAGATACGCAGTATTTT
NA	TRBV7-2	TRBJ1-6	NA	13	CASSFANNSPLHF	TGTGCCAGCAGCTTCGCGAATAATTCACCCCTCCACTTT
NA	TRBV6-2/TRBV6-3	TRBJ1-6	TRBD1	13	CASRADRGQPLHF	TGTGCCAGCAGGGCTGACAGGGGGCAGCCCCTCCACTTT
NA	TRBV7-8	TRBJ2-5	TRBD1	15	CASSHRQGMTETQYF	TGTGCCAGCAGCCACCGACAGGGGATGACAGAGACCCAGTACTTC
NA	TRBV6-5	TRBJ1-2	NA	15	CASSYTSPGNYGYTF	TGTGCCAGCAGTTACACGTCGCCGGGGAACTATGGCTACACCTTC
few	TRBV14	TRBJ2-7	NA	15	CASSQRLDRYYEQYF	TGTGCCAGCAGCCAGAGGTTGGACAGATACTACGAGCAGTACTTC
NA	TRBV11-2	TRBJ1-3	NA	15	CASSRLLGAGNTIYF	TGTGCCAGCAGCAGACTTTTGGGGGCTGGAAACACCATATATTTT
few	TRBV19	TRBJ1-5	NA	15	CASSIQVYSNQPQHF	TGTGCCAGTAGTATTCAGGTTTATAGCAATCAGCCCCAGCATTTT
many	TRBV20-1	TRBJ2-1	NA	13	CSASPIALNEQFF	TGCAGTGCTAGTCCGATAGCCCTCAATGAGCAGTTCTTC
NA	TRBV5-1	TRBJ2-5	TRBD2	15	CASSSLAGLGETQYF	TGCGCCAGCAGCTCCCTAGCGGGTCTTGGGGAGACCCAGTACTTC
few	TRBV7-2	TRBJ2-3	NA	13	CASSRLGGDTQYF	TGTGCCAGCAGCCGACTGGGGGGAGATACGCAGTATTTT
NA	TRBV6-2/TRBV6-3	TRBJ1-5	NA	19	CASSPRRVAVSGGNQPQHF	TGTGCCAGCAGCCCAAGGAGGGTGGCTGTCTCGGGTGGCAATCAGCCCCAGCATTTT
NA	TRBV9	TRBJ2-1	TRBD1	14	CASSVDRGRDEQFF	TGTGCCAGCAGCGTAGACAGGGGGCGGGATGAGCAGTTCTTC
few	TRBV6-1	TRBJ2-1	NA	15	CASSPRGQGNNEQFF	TGTGCCAGCAGCCCCCGGGGGCAAGGTAACAATGAGCAGTTCTTC